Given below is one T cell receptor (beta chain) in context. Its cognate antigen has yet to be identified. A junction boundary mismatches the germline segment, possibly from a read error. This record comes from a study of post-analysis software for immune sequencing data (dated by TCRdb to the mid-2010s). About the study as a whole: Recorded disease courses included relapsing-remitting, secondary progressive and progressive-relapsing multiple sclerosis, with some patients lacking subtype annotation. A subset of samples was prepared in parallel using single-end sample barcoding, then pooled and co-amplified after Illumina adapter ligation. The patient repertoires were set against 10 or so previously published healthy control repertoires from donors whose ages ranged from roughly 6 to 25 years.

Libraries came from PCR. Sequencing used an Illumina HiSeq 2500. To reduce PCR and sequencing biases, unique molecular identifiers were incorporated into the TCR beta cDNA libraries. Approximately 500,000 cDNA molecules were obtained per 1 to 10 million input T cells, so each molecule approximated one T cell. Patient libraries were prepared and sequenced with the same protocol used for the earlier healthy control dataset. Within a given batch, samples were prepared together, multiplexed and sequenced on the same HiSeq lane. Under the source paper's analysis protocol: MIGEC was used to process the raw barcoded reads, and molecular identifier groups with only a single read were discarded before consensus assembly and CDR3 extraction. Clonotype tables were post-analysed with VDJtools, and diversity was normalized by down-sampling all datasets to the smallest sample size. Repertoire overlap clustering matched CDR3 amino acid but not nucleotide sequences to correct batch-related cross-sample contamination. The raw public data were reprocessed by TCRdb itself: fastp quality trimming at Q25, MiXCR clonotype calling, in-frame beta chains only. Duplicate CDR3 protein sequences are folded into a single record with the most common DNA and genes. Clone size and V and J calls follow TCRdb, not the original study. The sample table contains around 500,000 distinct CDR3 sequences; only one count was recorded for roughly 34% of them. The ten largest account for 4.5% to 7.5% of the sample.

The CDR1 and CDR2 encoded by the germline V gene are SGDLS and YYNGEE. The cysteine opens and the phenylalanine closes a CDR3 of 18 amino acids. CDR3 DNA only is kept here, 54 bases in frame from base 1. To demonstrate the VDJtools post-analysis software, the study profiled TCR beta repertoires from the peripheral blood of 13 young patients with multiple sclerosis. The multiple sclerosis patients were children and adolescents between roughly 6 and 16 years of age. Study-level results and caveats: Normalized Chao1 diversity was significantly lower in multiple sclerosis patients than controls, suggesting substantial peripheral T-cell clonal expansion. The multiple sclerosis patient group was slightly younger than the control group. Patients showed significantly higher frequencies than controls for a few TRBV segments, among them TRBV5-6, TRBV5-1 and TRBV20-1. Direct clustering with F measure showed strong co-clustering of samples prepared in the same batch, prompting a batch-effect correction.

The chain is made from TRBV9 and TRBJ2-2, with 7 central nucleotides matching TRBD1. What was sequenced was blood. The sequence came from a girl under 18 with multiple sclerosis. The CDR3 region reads CASSVATSTGVGTGERFF. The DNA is TGTGCCAGCAGCGTAGCTACTAGTACAGGGGTTGGAACCGGGGAGCGGTTTTTT.